The 29 T cell receptor beta chains reported below all come from one sample, sequenced in a study of blood T cells in healthy people across ages. PCR was performed a second time for about 7 to 11 cycles using a sample-barcoded 5' primer and a J-beta primer mix. MiXCR, applied by TCRdb to the 5' RACE reads, yields one record per CDR3 protein. Here the sample spans roughly 1,500,000 distinct CDR3 sequences, 35% to 45% being singletons. Sequencing input: blood. All receptors come from a woman aged 18-35 years in good health.

This clonotype was observed a few times. This rearrangement joins TRBV4-1 to TRBJ2-3, with 7 bases lining up with TRBD2. CDR3 size: 15 residues. The junction had 8 bases not matched to a gene; V was cut back by 3 bases and J by 5 bases. CDR1 is MGHRA and CDR2 is YSYEKL in the germline V gene. The chain's CDR3 is CASSQLGLFGDTQYF. In DNA form, the CDR3 reads TGCGCCAGCAGCCAGCTGGGACTATTTGGAGATACGCAGTATTTT.

The chain uses TRBV14 and TRBJ1-1; TRBD1 might be the D (5 bases). The V end lost 10 bases, the J end lost 4 bases, and 13 bases lay between the germline ends. The CDR3 consists of 12 residues. Looked up from germline, CDR1 is SGHDN and CDR2 is FVKESK. The CDR3 sequence: CATGGGFTEAFF. The CDR3 DNA is TGTGCCACCGGTGGGGGGTTCACTGAAGCTTTCTTT.

This clonotype came up a few times. The chain recombines TRBV7-2 with TRBJ2-1; D not certain. Germline V CDR1 and CDR2: SGHTA, FQGNSA. The germline V and J ends were trimmed by 1 base and 5 bases, with 9 bases remaining between them. The CDR3 is 14 residues long. The CDR3 DNA is TGTGCCAGCAGCTTAGGTCGCACGGACAATGAGCAGTTCTTC. Translated: CASSLGRTDNEQFF.

The chain couples TRBV5-1 to TRBJ2-1, with a weak D call TRBD2 (6 bases). Trimming took 0 bases from V and 3 from J, leaving 13 bases between them. This CDR3 spans 16 amino acids. Per the germline V gene, CDR1 is SGHRS and CDR2 is YFSETQ. As DNA, the CDR3 is TGCGCCAGCAGCTTGGAGGCGGGACGTATCTACAATGAGCAGTTCTTC. Translation gives CASSLEAGRIYNEQFF.

This clonotype was seen just once. The junction does not match germline at one end; this may be a read error. The rearrangement uses TRBV6-5 and TRBJ2-6; 9 bases are shared with TRBD1. The CDR3 runs to 15 residues. CDR1 and CDR2 (germline): MNHEY, SVGAGI. The CDR3 region has the DNA TGTGTCAGCAGAACAGGGGGCGTTGGGGCCAACGTCCTGACTTTC. This sequence encodes CVSRTGGVGANVLTF.

This clonotype came up many times. The J gene is TRBJ2-5, the V gene TRBV27; D ambiguous. The CDR3 length is 11 residues. Trimming removed 6 bases from V and 0 bases from J, with 2 bases in between. The germline V gene encodes CDR1 MNHEY and CDR2 SMNVEV (reference sequence). CDR3 coding DNA: TGTGCCAGCAGGGACCAAGAGACCCAGTACTTC. It specifies CASRDQETQYF.

This clonotype was counted between two and nine times. The rearrangement joins TRBV11-2 to TRBJ1-1; tentative D call: TRBD1 (5 bases). Trimming shortened V by 6 bases and J by 4 bases, and 12 bases separated the two germline ends. This CDR3 region has 13 residues. Germline V gene data show CDR1 as SGHAT and CDR2 as FQNNGV. The CDR3, as DNA: TGTGCCAGCAGTGTAAGGAGGGGCACTGAAGCTTTCTTT. It encodes CASSVRRGTEAFF.

This clonotype was seen a handful of times. V and J are TRBV20-1 and TRBJ1-1; possible D gene TRBD1, 5 bases. Germline-derived CDR1 and CDR2 are DFQATT and SNEGSKA (reference sequence). V was shortened by 6 bases and J by 0 bases, with 17 bases between the two germline ends. This CDR3 contains 15 residues. CDR3 nucleotide sequence: TGCAGTGCCCTAGGGCCACCGGGGCTGAACACTGAAGCTTTCTTT. This translates into CSALGPPGLNTEAFF.

This clonotype was seen a handful of times. The junction departs from the called germline gene at one end, perhaps through a read error. The rearrangement uses TRBV5-1 and TRBJ2-7; D perhaps matches TRBD2 (5 bases). Germline loops: CDR1 SGHRS, CDR2 YFSETQ. The CDR3 loop spans 15 amino acids. In DNA form, the CDR3 reads TGTGCCAGCAGTCTAAGCGGCCCGTCCTACAATGAGCAGTACTTC. It specifies CASSLSGPSYNEQYF.

V is TRBV27 and J is TRBJ2-5; D is possibly TRBD1 (5 bases). The CDR3 runs 15 residues. V lost 3 bases and J lost 0, with 11 bases in between. Germline V lookup: CDR1 MNHEY, CDR2 SMNVEV (reference sequence). The CDR3, as DNA: TGTGCCAGCAGTTTGAGCTGGACAAACCAAGAGACCCAGTACTTC. This sequence encodes CASSLSWTNQETQYF.

CDR3 in amino acids: CASSLVASGKNTDTQYF. The CDR3 coding sequence is TGTGCCAGCAGTTTAGTCGCGAGCGGGAAAAACACAGATACGCAGTATTTT. The chain employs TRBV12-3 or TRBV12-4 and TRBJ2-3, with 7 bases aligning to TRBD2. This CDR3 spans 17 amino acids. The V segment lost 1 base and the J segment 2 bases; nucleotides outside the gene matches: 9.

This clonotype has at least ten counts. This rearrangement joins TRBV29-1 to TRBJ2-3; 10 bases align to TRBD1. The junction had 0 bases not matched to a gene; V was cut back by 3 bases and J by 0 bases. Germline V lookup: CDR1 SQVTM, CDR2 ANQGSEA. The CDR3 runs 14 residues. The CDR3 DNA follows: TGCAGCGTTGAGACAGGGGGCAGCACAGATACGCAGTATTTT. Translated: CSVETGGSTDTQYF.

This chain uses TRBV28 with TRBJ1-2, with 10 bases matching TRBD1. V lost 6 bases to trimming and J lost 8 bases; unmatched junction nucleotides: 12. Germline loops: CDR1 MDHEN, CDR2 SYDVKM. This CDR3 comprises 15 residues. The CDR3 nucleotides are TGTGCCAGCAGCCCTCTAAGACAGGGGGCCCGGGGCTACACCTTC. Translating it yields CASSPLRQGARGYTF.

Concerning this clonotype: Germline is not matched at one junction end, which may reflect a read error. The chain recombines TRBV6-1 with TRBJ2-1; no definite D call. The V gene's germline CDR1 is MNHNS and CDR2 SASEGT. The CDR3 is made up of 11 amino acids. This chain's CDR3 is CASTTYNERFF. For the CDR3, the DNA is TGTGCCAGCACTACCTACAATGAGCGGTTCTTC.

The chain combines TRBV29-1 with TRBJ1-1; D is perhaps TRBD1 (6 bases). This CDR3 comprises 15 residues. Trimming took off 4 bases at V and 5 bases at J, with 20 bases between the two ends. The germline CDR1 and CDR2 sequences are SQVTM and ANQGSEA. CDR3 amino acids: CSVGRGSWGKTEAFF. The CDR3, as DNA: TGCAGCGTTGGCAGGGGATCGTGGGGAAAAACTGAAGCTTTCTTT.

This clonotype has only a few counts. The CDR3 DNA follows: TGCAGTGCCATACATCGAATGGATACGCAGTATTTT. Protein: CSAIHRMDTQYF. The chain couples TRBV20-1 to TRBJ2-3; D remains unclear. In germline, CDR1 is DFQATT, CDR2 SNEGSKA (reference sequence). This CDR3 has 12 residues. V lost 6 bases and J 6 bases, leaving 13 bases between the germline ends.

This clonotype was seen a single time. The chain recombines TRBV20-1 with TRBJ2-7; D might be TRBD2 (7 bases). The CDR3 sequence is 12 residues long. CDR1 is DFQATT, CDR2 SNEGSKA, per germline (reference sequence). CDR3 DNA sequence: TGCAGCTCAGGAGGGGGGGGGAGCGAGCAGTACTTC. It translates to CSSGGGGSEQYF.

The chain has TRBV20-1 and TRBJ2-1, with 11 bases fitting TRBD2. The V gene end was trimmed by 7 bases and the J gene end by 8 bases; junction bases not matched to a gene: 7. Germline CDR1 reads DFQATT; CDR2 reads SNEGSKA (reference sequence). CDR3 length equals 13 residues. CDR3 sequence reads: CSGSSGRPYEQFF. DNA of the CDR3: TGCAGTGGGTCTAGCGGGAGGCCCTATGAGCAGTTCTTC.

The genes are TRBV21-1 and TRBJ2-1; the DNA was not used to check the table's D call, TRBD2. TRBV21-1 represents a pseudogene. The CDR3 is 16 amino acids. CDR3 sequence reads: CASSGVGSASGDEQFF. The CDR3 DNA is TGTGCCAGCAGCGGCGTGGGCAGCGCTAGCGGGGATGAGCAGTTCTTC.

CDR3 protein: CASSSPGEYRPYEQYF. CDR3 coding DNA: TGCGCCAGCAGCTCCCCTGGGGAATATCGCCCCTACGAGCAGTACTTC. J is TRBJ2-7 and V is TRBV5-1; the D is unclear. This CDR3 region has 16 residues. Trimming left V 3 bases short and J 2 bases short, with 18 bases between. Germline loops: CDR1 SGHRS, CDR2 YFSETQ. Full variable domain (remainder filled in from reference TRBV5-1 and TRBJ2-7): KAGVTQTPRYLIKTRGQQVTLSCSPISGHRSVSWYQQTPGQGLQFLFEYFSETQRNKGNFPGRFSGRQFSNSRSEMNVSTLELGDSALYLCASSSPGEYRPYEQYFGPGTRLTVT.

This clonotype was picked up a small number of times. The chain links TRBV6-2 or TRBV6-3 to TRBJ1-5, with TRBD1 as a possible D gene (5 bases). Germline V gene data show CDR1 as MNHEY and CDR2 as SVGEGT. Between the trimmed V and J ends, which lost 6 bases and 2 bases, there was a span of 14 bases. There are 15 residues in the CDR3. CDR3 DNA: TGTGCCAGCAGGCGGAGAGGGGACGGCAATCAGCCCCAGCATTTT. Its protein product is CASRRRGDGNQPQHF.

This clonotype was found a few times. The chain joins TRBV20-1 to TRBJ2-5, with D tentatively TRBD1 or TRBD2 (6 bases each). This CDR3 has 15 residues. V lost 6 bases and J lost 7, with 24 bases in between. The germline CDR1 and CDR2 sequences are DFQATT and SNEGSKA (reference sequence). The CDR3 sequence: CSARRQAGSSGTQYF. The CDR3 coding sequence is TGCAGTGCCAGAAGACAGGCGGGGTCCTCGGGGACCCAGTACTTC.

V gene TRBV6-6 combines with J gene TRBJ1-1, with D possibly being TRBD1 (5 bases). Germline V gene data show CDR1 as MNHNY and CDR2 as SVGAGI (reference sequence). CDR3 size: 14 residues. Trimming pared 8 bases from V and 4 bases from J, leaving 17 bases between. The CDR3 loop is CASGPTGGITEAFF. CDR3 DNA sequence: TGTGCCAGCGGACCTACTGGGGGGATCACTGAAGCTTTCTTT.

Ten or more counts support this clonotype. The CDR3, as DNA: TGCGCCAGCAGCAGCTCCGGGACAGCTAACACTGAAGCTTTCTTT. This codes for CASSSSGTANTEAFF. This rearrangement joins TRBV5-1 to TRBJ1-1; 7 bases map to TRBD1. With 4 bases clipped from V and 2 bases from J, the junction kept 8 bases outside the gene matches. CDR3 length: 15 residues. Germline V gene data show CDR1 as SGHRS and CDR2 as YFSETQ.

The chain employs TRBV9 and TRBJ2-1; maybe TRBD2 (6 bases). There are 15 residues in the CDR3. Per the germline V gene, CDR1 is SGDLS and CDR2 is YYNGEE. V was pared by 3 bases and J by 7 bases, with 17 bases between. The CDR3 spells CASSAVKELANEQFF. CDR3 sequence (DNA): TGTGCCAGCAGCGCAGTCAAGGAACTAGCAAATGAGCAGTTCTTC.

The chain employs TRBV11-2 and TRBJ2-5, with TRBD2 matching over 7 bases. V was pared by 4 bases and J by 5 bases, with 10 bases of the junction left unmatched. The V gene's germline CDR1 is SGHAT and CDR2 FQNNGV. This CDR3 is built from 15 residues. CDR3 sequence (DNA): TGTGCCAGCAGCTCGCGCCCTAGCGGAGGGGAGACCCAGTACTTC. This translates into CASSSRPSGGETQYF.

This clonotype has just a few counts. The rearrangement uses TRBV2 and TRBJ2-3; D is perhaps TRBD2 (6 bases). This CDR3 spans 14 amino acids. Germline loops: CDR1 SNHLY, CDR2 FYNNEI. V shed 8 bases and J shed 4 bases, with 16 bases lying between them. The CDR3 protein is CASERVSSADTQYF. DNA for the CDR3: TGTGCCAGCGAGCGGGTCTCTTCTGCAGATACGCAGTATTTT.

V gene TRBV7-6 combines with J gene TRBJ2-3; D perhaps matches TRBD2 (6 bases). This CDR3 contains 15 residues. Germline-derived CDR1 and CDR2 are SGHVS and FNYEAQ. Between the trimmed V and J ends, which lost 5 bases and 2 bases, there was a span of 14 bases. Here the CDR3 reads CASSPPGVATDTQYF. CDR3 DNA: TGTGCCAGCAGCCCCCCGGGGGTGGCCACAGATACGCAGTATTTT.

The table lists this clonotype with many counts. This chain connects TRBV29-1 to TRBJ2-5, with TRBD2 matching over 7 bases. V shed 8 bases, J shed 4 bases, and the junction held 10 bases outside the gene matches. The CDR3 has 13 residues. In germline, CDR1 is SQVTM, CDR2 ANQGSEA. This chain's CDR3 is CSTRGGRLETQYF. In nucleotides, the CDR3 is TGCAGCACTCGAGGCGGGAGACTAGAGACCCAGTACTTC.